The rows below give T cell receptor beta chains drawn from one sample of a study of blood T cell repertoires in COVID-19. Using immunoSEQ multiplex PCR, the repertoire was profiled, and TCRdb retains in-frame clones only, with some absent. This sample has 200,000 or so clones, with approximately 91% found just once. The source material was peripheral blood. The receptors shown here come from a woman in her sixties or seventies with acute or convalescent COVID-19. The CDR3 runs from the conserved cysteine through the conserved F or W. D genes are given only for firm matches. Size tells how often a clone was seen (once, few, many) or the class of an expanded clone, and some rows leave it out.

clone_size | d_call | j_call | v_call | cdr3_aa | cdr3_nt
. | . | TRBJ2-3 | TRBV5-1 | CASSFGGEFPPDTQYF | TGCGCCAGCAGCTTTGGGGGCGAGTTCCCCCCAGATACGCAGTATTTT
. | TRBD1 | TRBJ1-4 | TRBV7-2 | CASSLETGNPSAKLFF | TGTGCCAGCAGCTTAGAGACAGGGAACCCCTCCGCAAAACTGTTTTTT
. | . | TRBJ1-2 | TRBV6-6 | CASSYSATVYGYTF | TGTGCCAGCAGTTACTCGGCCACAGTCTATGGCTACACCTTC
. | TRBD1 | TRBJ2-7 | TRBV19 | CASSNTGGGEQYF | TGTGCCAGTAGTAACACAGGGGGCGGGGAGCAGTACTTC
once | . | TRBJ1-1 | TRBV5-1 | CASSFQGGNTEAFF | TGCGCCAGCAGCTTTCAGGGAGGTAACACTGAAGCTTTCTTT
. | TRBD2 | TRBJ2-1 | TRBV3-1/TRBV3-2 | CASSQELRTSGDNEQFF | TGTGCCAGCAGCCAAGAATTGAGGACTAGCGGGGACAATGAGCAGTTCTTC
. | . | TRBJ1-2 | TRBV19 | CASRVSYGYTF | TGTGCCAGTAGGGTCAGCTATGGCTACACCTTC
. | . | TRBJ2-7 | TRBV6-2/TRBV6-3 | CASSYQGSSYEQYF | TGTGCCAGCAGTTACCAGGGTAGCTCCTACGAGCAGTACTTC
. | . | TRBJ2-2 | TRBV6-5 | CASRPTSFEGELFF | TGTGCCAGCAGGCCGACTTCCTTCGAAGGGGAGCTGTTTTTT
. | . | TRBJ1-1 | TRBV9 | CASSVPGMGGAFF | TGTGCCAGCAGCGTGCCAGGGATGGGAGGAGCTTTCTTT
. | . | TRBJ2-3 | TRBV13 | CASSLDSRGTDTQYF | TGTGCCAGCAGCTTAGACTCGCGGGGCACAGATACGCAGTATTTT
once | TRBD1 | TRBJ1-2 | TRBV5-1 | CASSPGQGVSNYGYTF | TGCGCCAGCAGCCCGGGACAGGGGGTGTCTAACTATGGCTACACCTTC
. | TRBD2 | TRBJ2-2 | TRBV7-6 | CASSLGLAGGTGELFF | TGTGCCAGCAGCTTAGGACTAGCGGGAGGCACCGGGGAGCTGTTTTTT
. | . | TRBJ2-2 | TRBV19 | CASSITAGDAGELFF | TGTGCCAGTAGTATCACGGCAGGGGATGCCGGGGAGCTGTTTTTT
. | . | TRBJ1-2 | TRBV28 | CASSFRDLSYTF | TGTGCCAGCAGTTTTCGGGATCTGTCTTACACCTTC
. | TRBD2 | TRBJ2-7 | TRBV7-8 | CASSNIWTSGSYEQYF | TGTGCCAGCAGCAACATATGGACTAGCGGATCCTACGAGCAGTACTTC
. | . | TRBJ1-3 | TRBV27 | CASQQRGLAGNTIYF | TGTGCCAGTCAGCAAAGGGGATTAGCTGGAAACACCATATATTTT
. | . | TRBJ1-5 | TRBV15 | CATSRIRGISNQPQHF | TGTGCCACCAGCAGAATTCGGGGGATTAGCAATCAGCCCCAGCATTTT
. | TRBD2 | TRBJ2-7 | TRBV28 | CASSRFTGTSGRVYEQYF | TGTGCCAGCAGCCGATTTACCGGGACTAGCGGGAGGGTCTACGAGCAGTACTTC
. | TRBD1 | TRBJ1-5 | TRBV12-3/TRBV12-4 | CASGTGEFQPQHF | TGTGCCAGCGGGACAGGGGAATTTCAGCCCCAGCATTTT
. | . | TRBJ1-1 | TRBV9 | CASSGSAGLNTEAFF | TGTGCCAGCAGCGGATCGGCGGGACTGAACACTGAAGCTTTCTTT
few | TRBD1 | TRBJ2-2 | TRBV2 | CASSRDRGTGELFF | TGTGCCAGCAGCAGGGACAGGGGAACCGGGGAGCTGTTTTTT
. | TRBD2 | TRBJ2-7 | TRBV19 | CASSIGSGLYYEQYF | TGTGCCAGTAGTATAGGTAGCGGGTTATACTACGAGCAGTACTTC
. | . | TRBJ1-1 | TRBV4-1 | CASSQAPGAITEAFF | TGCGCCAGCAGCCAAGCCCCTGGGGCTATCACTGAAGCTTTCTTT
. | TRBD2 | TRBJ2-1 | TRBV3-1/TRBV3-2 | CASSKRGSYNEQFF | TGTGCCAGCAGCAAGCGGGGGAGTTACAATGAGCAGTTCTTC
. | TRBD1 | TRBJ1-2 | TRBV5-1 | CASGPGQLPIYTF | TGCGCCAGCGGCCCGGGACAGCTCCCCATCTACACCTTC
. | TRBD2 | TRBJ2-3 | TRBV9 | CASSVEVSGGADTQYF | TGTGCCAGCAGCGTAGAAGTTAGCGGGGGGGCAGATACGCAGTATTTT
. | TRBD2 | TRBJ2-5 | TRBV5-1 | CASSFTSAQETQYF | TGCGCCAGCAGCTTTACTAGCGCCCAAGAGACCCAGTACTTC
. | TRBD2 | TRBJ2-1 | TRBV5-1 | CASSLSAGRAFDEQFF | TGCGCCAGCAGCTTGTCGGCCGGGAGGGCCTTTGATGAGCAGTTCTTC
. | . | TRBJ1-2 | TRBV29-1 | CSVTPGENAAYTF | TGCAGCGTGACACCCGGGGAGAATGCTGCTTACACCTTC
. | TRBD2 | TRBJ2-5 | TRBV18 | CASSPTSGVGQTQYF | TGTGCCAGCTCACCAACTAGCGGGGTTGGGCAGACCCAGTACTTC
. | TRBD1 | TRBJ1-1 | TRBV7-2 | CASTVQGLSEAFF | TGTGCCAGCACCGTACAGGGGTTAAGTGAAGCTTTCTTT
. | . | TRBJ1-4 | TRBV7-8 | CASSLEPWPLGTNEKLFF | TGTGCCAGCAGCTTAGAACCATGGCCCCTAGGAACTAATGAAAAACTGTTTTTT
many | . | TRBJ1-2 | TRBV4-3 | CASSQDSITQNYGYTF | TGCGCCAGCAGCCAAGATTCGATTACACAGAACTATGGCTACACCTTC
. | . | TRBJ2-1 | TRBV15 | CATSSGAGALSSYNEQFF | TGTGCCACCTCCTCCGGGGCGGGGGCCTTGAGCTCCTACAATGAGCAGTTCTTC
once | . | TRBJ1-1 | TRBV5-5 | CASSLGGGRTEAFF | TGTGCCAGCAGCTTGGGAGGAGGTCGGACTGAAGCTTTCTTT
. | . | TRBJ1-2 | TRBV14 | CASSPRVPNYGYTF | TGTGCCAGCAGCCCCCGTGTTCCTAACTATGGCTACACCTTC
. | TRBD1 | TRBJ2-5 | TRBV5-5 | CASMTGGKETQYF | TGTGCCAGCATGACAGGGGGGAAAGAGACCCAGTACTTC
. | . | TRBJ2-1 | TRBV6-6 | CASRRVWGRSDEQFF | TGTGCCAGCAGGCGGGTCTGGGGGCGCAGCGATGAGCAGTTCTTC
. | . | TRBJ1-6 | TRBV6-2/TRBV6-3 | CASSYGEGRSPLHF | TGTGCCAGCAGTTACGGGGAGGGTCGCTCACCCCTCCACTTT
. | . | TRBJ1-1 | TRBV14 | CASSQFGEGRGRGTEAFF | TGTGCCAGCAGCCAATTCGGAGAGGGGAGGGGTCGGGGCACTGAAGCTTTCTTT
. | . | TRBJ1-1 | TRBV10-1 | CASSPRAGNTEAFF | TGCGCCAGCAGTCCCAGGGCTGGGAACACTGAAGCTTTCTTT
. | . | TRBJ1-3 | TRBV4-2 | CASSQEWGPWNTIYF | TGTGCCAGCAGCCAAGAGTGGGGGCCATGGAACACCATATATTTT
. | . | TRBJ1-6 | TRBV9 | CASSVSGTYNSPLHF | TGTGCCAGCAGCGTATCCGGGACTTATAATTCACCCCTCCACTTT
. | . | TRBJ1-5 | TRBV20-1 | CSASRNTYFSPNNQPQHF | TGCAGTGCTAGTAGGAATACCTATTTTAGCCCTAACAATCAGCCCCAGCATTTT
. | . | TRBJ1-2 | TRBV6-5 | CASSRTGGNYGYTF | TGTGCCAGCAGCCGAACTGGAGGGAATTATGGCTACACCTTC
. | . | TRBJ1-1 | TRBV19 | CASSTRRDTEAFF | TGTGCCAGTAGTACGAGGAGGGACACTGAAGCTTTCTTT
. | TRBD1 | TRBJ1-1 | TRBV19 | CASSIATGVTEAFF | TGTGCCAGTAGTATCGCAACAGGGGTCACTGAAGCTTTCTTT
. | . | TRBJ1-1 | TRBV9 | CASSKRDTLNTEAFF | TGTGCCAGCAGCAAACGGGACACACTGAACACTGAAGCTTTCTTT
. | TRBD2 | TRBJ2-2 | TRBV6-5 | CASSPTGGITGELFF | TGTGCCAGCAGTCCCACGGGAGGCATCACCGGGGAGCTGTTTTTT
. | . | TRBJ2-1 | TRBV10-3 | CAISPPERQFWNEQFF | TGTGCCATCAGTCCCCCGGAGCGGCAATTTTGGAATGAGCAGTTCTTC